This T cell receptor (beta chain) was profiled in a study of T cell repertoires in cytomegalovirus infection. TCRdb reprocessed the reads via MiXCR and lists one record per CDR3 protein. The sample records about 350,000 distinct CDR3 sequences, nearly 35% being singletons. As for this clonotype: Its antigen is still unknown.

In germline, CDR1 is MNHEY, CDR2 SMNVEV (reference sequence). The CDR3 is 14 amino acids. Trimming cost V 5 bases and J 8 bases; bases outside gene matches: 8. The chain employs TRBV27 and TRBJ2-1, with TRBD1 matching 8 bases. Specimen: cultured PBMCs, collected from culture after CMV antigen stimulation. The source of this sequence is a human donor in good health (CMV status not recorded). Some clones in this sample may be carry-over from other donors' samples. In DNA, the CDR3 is TGTGCCAGCAGTCCAGAGACAGGGGTCGATGAGCAGTTCTTC. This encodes CASSPETGVDEQFF.